Below, 29 T cell receptor beta chains from the same sample are listed, as sequenced in a study of T cell responses to AZD1222 COVID-19 vaccine. Sequencing was performed with immunoSEQ multiplex PCR; in TCRdb, only in-frame clones are kept and a portion is missing. This table has 200,000 or so clones, approximately 91% appearing once. The sample consisted of peripheral blood, taken on day 0 of AZD1222 vaccination. Receptor source: an adult in good health.

This clone was counted a single time. The chain links TRBV5-1 to TRBJ1-1, with D hard to call. The CDR3 consists of 14 residues. Germline V gives CDR1 SGHRS, CDR2 YFSETQ. V lost 0 bases, J lost 1 base, and 7 bases lay in between. CDR3 residues: CASSLDSANTEAFF. As DNA, the CDR3 is TGCGCCAGCAGCTTGGATTCCGCGAACACTGAAGCTTTCTTT.

CDR3 amino acids: CASSGMREQYF. The CDR3 nucleotides are TGTGCCAGCAGCGGGATGAGGGAGCAGTACTTC. The chain has TRBV3-1 (or the pseudogene TRBV3-2) and TRBJ2-7; D unresolved. Trimming removed 5 bases from V and 7 bases from J, with 9 bases in between. CDR1 and CDR2 (germline): LGHDT, YNNKEL (reference sequence). CDR3 length equals 11 residues.

The V gene is TRBV6-2 or TRBV6-3, the J gene TRBJ1-4, with unresolved D. Trimming shortened V by 6 bases and J by 3 bases, and 5 bases separated the two germline ends. The CDR3 is 12 residues long. Germline-derived CDR1 and CDR2 are MNHEY and SVGEGT. The DNA of the CDR3 is TGTGCCAGCAGCCACGCTAATGAAAAACTGTTTTTT. Translating gives CASSHANEKLFF.

The rearrangement links TRBV27 to TRBJ2-3; tentatively, D is TRBD1 or TRBD2 (6 bases each). Germline CDR1 is MNHEY and CDR2 is SMNVEV (reference sequence). The CDR3 covers 17 residues. V was cut by 2 bases and J by 2 bases, with 17 bases left in between. The CDR3 DNA is TGTGCCAGCAGTTTAAGGGGGGACCCGGCCAACACAGATACGCAGTATTTT. It codes for CASSLRGDPANTDTQYF.

The V call is TRBV4-2, the J call TRBJ2-3; D is uncertain. The CDR3 consists of 14 residues. The V and J ends lost 0 bases and 4 bases respectively, with 8 bases between them. Germline CDR1 is LGHNA and CDR2 is YNFKEQ. The CDR3 loop reads CASSQDLGADTQYF. In DNA form, the CDR3 reads TGTGCCAGCAGCCAAGATCTCGGCGCAGATACGCAGTATTTT.

V and J are TRBV29-1 and TRBJ1-2; TRBD1 is a possible D gene (5 bases). CDR3 length: 12 amino acids. Germline V CDR1 and CDR2: SQVTM, ANQGSEA. The CDR3 loop reads CSTRQGPYGYTF. CDR3 coding DNA: TGCAGTACCCGGCAGGGACCCTATGGCTACACCTTC.

The V gene is TRBV7-2, the J gene TRBJ2-2; D might be TRBD2 (6 bases). The CDR3 loop spans 15 amino acids. Trimming removed 3 bases from V and 8 bases from J, with 16 bases in between. CDR1 SGHTA and CDR2 FQGNSA come from the germline V gene. CDR3 loop: CASSLSSGAVGELFF. DNA of the CDR3: TGTGCCAGCAGCTTGTCATCGGGAGCGGTTGGGGAGCTGTTTTTT.

The chain combines TRBV28 with TRBJ2-1, with TRBD2 matching 11 bases. The CDR3 runs to 21 residues. V shed 4 bases, J shed 5 bases, and the junction held 22 bases outside the gene matches. Germline V gene data show CDR1 as MDHEN and CDR2 as SYDVKM. CDR3 protein: CASSSLILAGEALSDHNEQFF. The CDR3, as DNA: TGTGCCAGCAGTTCCTTAATACTAGCGGGAGAGGCGTTAAGTGACCACAATGAGCAGTTCTTC.

CDR3: CASSTRQGLNTEAFF. The CDR3 DNA reads TGTGCCAGCAGCACCAGACAGGGGTTGAACACTGAAGCTTTCTTT. V gene TRBV11-2 combines with J gene TRBJ1-1, with TRBD1 matching 8 bases. Germline values: CDR1 SGHAT, CDR2 FQNNGV. CDR3 length: 15 amino acids. J gave up 0 bases and V 5 bases, and 5 bases lay outside the gene matches. Drawing the rest from reference TRBV11-2 and TRBJ1-1, the complete variable domain is EAGVAQSPRYKIIEKRQSVAFWCNPISGHATLYWYQQILGQGPKLLIQFQNNGVVDDSQLPKDRFSAERLKGVDSTLKIQPAKLEDSAVYLCASSTRQGLNTEAFFGQGTRLTVV.

The rearrangement joins TRBV7-2 to TRBJ1-6, with 8 bases that match TRBD1. The J segment lost 3 bases and the V segment lost 2 bases, leaving 6 bases of the junction unmatched. There are 17 residues in the CDR3. Germline CDR1 SGHTA, CDR2 FQGNSA. The CDR3 here is CASSLTRQGIYNSPLHF. The CDR3 region has the DNA TGTGCCAGCAGCTTAACTCGACAGGGGATCTATAATTCACCCCTCCACTTT.

The rearrangement uses TRBV7-9 and TRBJ1-2, with 8 nucleotides matching TRBD1. The CDR3 sequence is 14 residues long. Germline CDR1 is SEHNR and CDR2 is FQNEAQ (reference sequence). V was pared by 1 base and J by 4 bases, with 2 bases of the junction left unmatched. CDR3 in amino acids: CASSLDRGIYGYTF. CDR3 bases: TGTGCCAGCAGCTTAGACAGGGGGATCTATGGCTACACCTTC.

This clone came up a few times. The chain employs TRBV10-3 and TRBJ1-5, with 10 bases fitting TRBD1. The CDR3 covers 18 residues. Germline CDR1 and CDR2: ENHRY and SYGVKD. Germline trimming cut 5 bases from V and 0 bases from J; bases unmatched to any gene: 10. DNA for the CDR3: TGTGCCATCAGTTCCCAGGGGGACAGGGGCCCTAGCAATCAGCCCCAGCATTTT. Amino acid sequence: CAISSQGDRGPSNQPQHF.

The chain recombines TRBV11-2 with TRBJ1-2; 10 bases agree with TRBD1. CDR3 length: 14 amino acids. With 5 bases clipped from V and 7 bases from J, the junction kept 7 bases outside the gene matches. Germline V gene lookup returns CDR1 SGHAT and CDR2 FQNNGV. This CDR3 reads CASSIDRGLAGYTF. CDR3 bases: TGTGCCAGCAGCATTGACAGGGGGCTAGCTGGCTACACCTTC.

The table lists this clone with a count of one. V gene TRBV11-2 combines with J gene TRBJ2-1; D not resolved. This CDR3 comprises 12 residues. Germline V gene data show CDR1 as SGHAT and CDR2 as FQNNGV. V shed 5 bases and J shed 6 bases, with 8 bases lying between them. This CDR3 is CASSPTGNEQFF. DNA of the CDR3: TGTGCCAGCAGCCCAACCGGCAATGAGCAGTTCTTC. Full variable domain (outside the CDR3, taken from reference TRBV11-2 and TRBJ2-1): EAGVAQSPRYKIIEKRQSVAFWCNPISGHATLYWYQQILGQGPKLLIQFQNNGVVDDSQLPKDRFSAERLKGVDSTLKIQPAKLEDSAVYLCASSPTGNEQFFGPGTRLTVL.

The chain joins TRBV29-1 to TRBJ2-6; D is unclear. Trimming shortened V by 1 base and J by 3 bases, and 7 bases separated the two germline ends. This CDR3 spans 14 amino acids. CDR1 and CDR2 from the germline V gene are SQVTM and ANQGSEA. CDR3 region: CSVEGLVGANVLTF. As DNA, the CDR3 is TGCAGCGTTGAAGGGCTCGTTGGGGCCAACGTCCTGACTTTC.

V usage is TRBV24-1 and J usage is TRBJ2-5, with 8 bases fitting TRBD1. The ends lost 4 bases at V and 2 bases at J; junction bases unmatched: 5. The CDR3 runs 15 residues. Germline loops: CDR1 KGHDR, CDR2 SFDVKD. Here the CDR3 DNA reads TGTGCCACCAGTGAAGGCAGGGGGCTTCAAGAGACCCAGTACTTC. This encodes CATSEGRGLQETQYF.

The chain combines TRBV19 with TRBJ2-2, with 7 bases that match TRBD1. The CDR3 contains 15 residues. After removal of 6 bases from V and 4 bases from J, the junction contained 8 bases not matched to a gene. The V gene's germline CDR1 is LNHDA and CDR2 SQIVND (reference sequence). The CDR3 is CASRLGQAITGELFF. The CDR3 nucleotides are TGTGCCAGTAGACTCGGACAGGCTATCACCGGGGAGCTGTTTTTT.

The chain uses TRBV9 and TRBJ2-3; weak D call: TRBD1 (5 bases). Trimming took off 1 base at V and 1 base at J, with 13 bases between the two ends. The CDR3 extends over 16 amino acids. The germline CDR1 and CDR2 sequences are SGDLS and YYNGEE. The CDR3 DNA reads as TGTGCCAGCAGCGTAAATACAGGATTAGGCACAGATACGCAGTATTTT. This translates into CASSVNTGLGTDTQYF. Using reference TRBV9 and TRBJ2-3 for the parts outside the CDR3, the full variable domain is DSGVTQTPKHLITATGQRVTLRCSPRSGDLSVYWYQQSLDQGLQFLIQYYNGEERAKGNILERFSAQQFPDLHSELNLSSLELGDSALYFCASSVNTGLGTDTQYFGPGTRLTVL.

CDR3 sequence (DNA): TGTGCCACCAGTGATTCGGGACCTCGATCCTACAATGAGCAGTTCTTC. This sequence encodes CATSDSGPRSYNEQFF. V and J are TRBV24-1 and TRBJ2-1; D tentatively reads TRBD1 or TRBD2 (5 bases each). The CDR3 sequence is 16 residues long. Germline-derived CDR1 and CDR2 are KGHDR and SFDVKD. Trimming took off 2 bases at V and 1 base at J, with 11 bases between the two ends.

V gene TRBV2 combines with J gene TRBJ2-7; D is possibly TRBD1 (6 bases). Germline-derived CDR1 and CDR2 are SNHLY and FYNNEI. CDR3 length: 14 residues. V lost 5 bases to trimming and J lost 3 bases, with 14 bases between them. CDR3 bases: TGTGCCAGCAGTTTCGACAGGCAGATCTACGAGCAGTACTTC. Translating it yields CASSFDRQIYEQYF.

This clone has at least ten counts. The chain recombines TRBV27 with TRBJ2-1, with 14 bases that match TRBD2. The CDR3 is made up of 16 amino acids. V dropped 2 bases and J dropped 9; count of bases not matched to a gene: 6. CDR1 is MNHEY and CDR2 is SMNVEV in the germline V gene (reference sequence). CDR3 protein: CASSLQGLAGESEQFF. CDR3 nucleotides: TGTGCCAGCAGTTTACAGGGACTAGCGGGAGAAAGTGAGCAGTTCTTC.

The rearrangement uses TRBV11-2 and TRBJ2-2, with 12 bases matching TRBD2. Looked up from germline, CDR1 is SGHAT and CDR2 is FQNNGV. The CDR3 is 17 residues long. The ends lost 4 bases at V and 1 base at J; junction bases unmatched: 4. Here the CDR3 DNA reads TGTGCCAGCAGCTCGACTAGCGGGGGAGTGAACACCGGGGAGCTGTTTTTT. It yields the protein CASSSTSGGVNTGELFF.

The genes are TRBV7-8 and TRBJ2-1; D may be TRBD1 (6 bases). Germline V gene data show CDR1 as SGHVS and CDR2 as FQNEAQ. This CDR3 is built from 13 residues. V gave up 4 bases and J gave up 7 bases, with 11 bases separating them. CDR3 sequence reads: CASSSERGNEQFF. The CDR3, as DNA: TGTGCCAGCAGCTCAGAGAGGGGGAATGAGCAGTTCTTC.

This sequence joins TRBV19 and TRBJ1-1; 9 nucleotides line up with TRBD1. Per germline, CDR1 LNHDA and CDR2 SQIVND (reference sequence). V was pared by 6 bases and J by 0 bases, with 2 bases of the junction left unmatched. The length of the CDR3 is 14 residues. The CDR3 nucleotides read TGTGCCAGTAGGGACAGGGGAATGAACACTGAAGCTTTCTTT. Protein product: CASRDRGMNTEAFF.

DNA of the CDR3: TGTGCCAGCAGTTACGCCCCAGGGTTCGGCTACACCTTC. Its translation: CASSYAPGFGYTF. V and J are TRBV6-5 and TRBJ1-2, with D tentatively TRBD1 (5 bases). Between the trimmed V and J ends, which lost 2 bases and 8 bases, there was a span of 12 bases. Germline assignment: CDR1 MNHEY and CDR2 SVGAGI. The CDR3 spans 13 residues.

The J gene is TRBJ1-1, the V gene TRBV28; D is undetermined. Trimming removed 1 base from V and 10 bases from J, with 25 bases in between. The length of the CDR3 is 17 residues. Germline CDR1 and CDR2: MDHEN and SYDVKM. The DNA of the CDR3 is TGTGCCAGCAGTTTATCGGGCAGTCCAAAAAGAGCGTCTGGAGCTTTCTTT. Encoded protein: CASSLSGSPKRASGAFF.

This clone has a single count. The chain is built from TRBV27 and TRBJ1-2, with a possible D match to TRBD1 (6 bases). The CDR3 totals 15 residues. CDR1 and CDR2 (germline): MNHEY, SMNVEV (reference sequence). Trimming pared 5 bases from V and 4 bases from J, leaving 17 bases between. CDR3 protein: CASSTGPSEGYGYTF. The CDR3 DNA reads as TGTGCCAGCAGTACAGGGCCCTCCGAGGGCTATGGCTACACCTTC.

The V gene is TRBV6-1, the J gene TRBJ1-5, with no clear D. Germline CDR1 MNHNS, CDR2 SASEGT. Trimming removed 1 base from V and 4 bases from J, with 5 bases in between. The CDR3 is 13 amino acids. For the CDR3, the DNA is TGTGCCAGCAGTGAAGTCCTTAATCAGCCCCAGCATTTT. Protein product: CASSEVLNQPQHF.

The chain carries TRBV7-2 and TRBJ2-3; no clear D. Trimming shortened V by 1 base and J by 2 bases, and 10 bases separated the two germline ends. Looked up from germline, CDR1 is SGHTA and CDR2 is FQGNSA. This CDR3 spans 15 amino acids. The CDR3 coding sequence is TGTGCCAGCAGCTTAGGACCAATCCCCACAGATACGCAGTATTTT. Protein sequence: CASSLGPIPTDTQYF.